This T cell receptor (beta chain) comes out of a study of T cells in Graves' hyperthyroidism and ophthalmopathy. Whole-study context: Sampling of peripheral blood happened at initial diagnosis, prior to any treatment.

Thyroid ultrasound, orbital computed tomography, clinical symptoms, and serum thyroxine and TRAb underpinned diagnoses. RNA transcripts yielded amplified TCR beta CDR3 regions. TCR CDR3 regions were first amplified by RT-PCR with HTBI primers. MiXCR was run by TCRdb on the multiplex PCR reads, yielding one entry per CDR3 protein. The sample lists over 700,000 distinct CDR3 sequences, under 20% occurring once. V was clipped by 5 bases and J by 5 bases, with 10 bases between them. Germline-derived CDR1 and CDR2 are PRHDT and FYEKMQ (reference sequence). The CDR3 runs to 12 residues. This clonotype was seen more than once but under ten times.

Sequencing used blood. The source is a woman aged 50 to 60 with Graves' hyperthyroidism that later progressed to Graves' ophthalmopathy. This sequence joins TRBV13 and TRBJ2-7; D unclear. The CDR3 DNA is TGTGCCAGCAGCCCCCCCAGCCACGAGCAGTACTTC. This gives the protein CASSPPSHEQYF. Full variable domain (missing parts from reference TRBV13 and TRBJ2-7): AAGVIQSPRHLIKEKRETATLKCYPIPRHDTVYWYQQGPGQDPQFLISFYEKMQSDKGSIPDRFSAQQFSDYHSELNMSSLELGDSALYFCASSPPSHEQYFGPGTRLTVT.